This TCR beta chain was profiled in a study of glioma-infiltrating T cells after dendritic cell vaccination. At the level of the study: Patients had newly diagnosed or recurrent glioblastoma and received dendritic cell vaccines. Dendritic cells derived from monocytes and pulsed with autologous tumor lysate formed the vaccine. Three intradermal dendritic cell vaccine injections were given every two weeks.

This clone was seen only once. Germline-derived CDR1 and CDR2 are SGHNT and YYREEE (reference sequence). The CDR3 is 15 residues long. V lost 3 bases to trimming and J lost 2 bases, with 12 bases between them. The PCR used 60 V beta and 13 J beta primers. Repertoires were generated with immunoSEQ multiplex PCR, while TCRdb's copy carries only in-frame clones and drops some. The table has roughly 100,000 clones, 85% to 90% seen once. The specimen comprised blood, sampled before dendritic cell vaccination. This clonotype originated in a human donor with glioblastoma. The gene calls are TRBV5-4 and TRBJ1-3; possible D gene TRBD1, 6 bases. For the CDR3, the DNA is TGTGCCAGCAGCTCCCAAACAGGGACTGGAAACACCATATATTTT. Amino acid sequence: CASSSQTGTGNTIYF.